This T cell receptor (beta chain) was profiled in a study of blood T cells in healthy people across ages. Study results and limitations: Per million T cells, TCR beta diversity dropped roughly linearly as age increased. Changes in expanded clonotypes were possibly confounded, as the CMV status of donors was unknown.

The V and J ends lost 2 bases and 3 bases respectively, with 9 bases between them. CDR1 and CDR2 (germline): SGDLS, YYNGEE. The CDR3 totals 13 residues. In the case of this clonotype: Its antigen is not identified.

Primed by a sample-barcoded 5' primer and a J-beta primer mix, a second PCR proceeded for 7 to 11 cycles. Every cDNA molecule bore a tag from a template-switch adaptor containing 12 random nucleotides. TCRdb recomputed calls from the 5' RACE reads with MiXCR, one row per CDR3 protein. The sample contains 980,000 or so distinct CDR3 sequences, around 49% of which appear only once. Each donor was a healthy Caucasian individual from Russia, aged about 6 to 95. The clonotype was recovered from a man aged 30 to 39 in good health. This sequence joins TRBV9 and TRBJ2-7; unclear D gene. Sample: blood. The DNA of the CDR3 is TGTGCCAGCAGCGTTACGCCAGGCTACGAGCAGTACTTC. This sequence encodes CASSVTPGYEQYF.